Shown below are 3 T cell receptor beta chains from a single sample sequenced in a study of blood T cells in healthy people across ages. A second PCR, run for about 7 to 11 cycles, used a sample-barcoded 5' primer plus a J-beta primer mix. TCRdb reprocessed the 5' RACE reads with MiXCR, giving one entry per CDR3 protein. The data show about 1.7 million distinct CDR3 sequences, about 30% seen once. The sample comprised blood. These receptors were obtained from a woman aged 30 to 39 in good health.

The chain combines TRBV13 with TRBJ2-7; maybe TRBD1 (6 bases). Deletions cut 7 bases from V and 3 bases from J, with 16 bases between. This CDR3 is 14 amino acids long. Per the germline V gene, CDR1 is PRHDT and CDR2 is FYEKMQ (reference sequence). The CDR3 sequence: CASILPVGGYEQYF. CDR3 DNA: TGTGCCAGCATCTTGCCCGTAGGGGGCTACGAGCAGTACTTC.

V gene TRBV18 combines with J gene TRBJ2-1, with D perhaps assigned TRBD1 or TRBD2 (5 bases each). The V and J ends lost 4 bases and 11 bases respectively, with 15 bases between them. From germline, CDR1 is KGHSH and CDR2 LQKENI. This CDR3 is 13 amino acids long. CDR3 DNA: TGTGCCAGCTCACAAACGACAGCTAGCCAGCAGTTCTTC. Protein product: CASSQTTASQQFF.

This clonotype was seen a few times. CDR3 nucleotides: TGTGCCAGCAGTTCCACGGACAGACGTAACTATGGCTACACCTTC. Its translation: CASSSTDRRNYGYTF. The chain links TRBV12-3 or TRBV12-4 to TRBJ1-2; possibly TRBD1 for D (6 bases). CDR3 length equals 15 residues. V shed 4 bases and J shed 1 base, with 13 bases lying between them.